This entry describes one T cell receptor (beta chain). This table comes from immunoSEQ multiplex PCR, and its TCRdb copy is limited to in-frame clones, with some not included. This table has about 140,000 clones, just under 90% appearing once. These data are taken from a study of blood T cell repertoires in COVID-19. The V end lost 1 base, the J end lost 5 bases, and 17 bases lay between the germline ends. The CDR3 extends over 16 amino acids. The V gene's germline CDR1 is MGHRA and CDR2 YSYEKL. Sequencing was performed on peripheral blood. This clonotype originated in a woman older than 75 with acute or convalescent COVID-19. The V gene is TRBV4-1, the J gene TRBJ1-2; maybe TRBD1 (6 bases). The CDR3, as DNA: TGCGCCAGCAGCCAAGGAGAGGGGACACTACTTTATGGCTACACCTTC. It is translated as CASSQGEGTLLYGYTF.